The 21 T cell receptor beta chains listed next were all sequenced from one sample in a study of blood T cells in healthy people across ages. With a J-beta primer mix and a sample-barcoded 5' primer, a second PCR ran 7 to 11 cycles. TCRdb recomputed calls from the 5' RACE reads with MiXCR, one row per CDR3 protein. The sample yields over 600,000 distinct CDR3 sequences, roughly 21% seen once. The sample consisted of blood. Receptors were obtained from a man aged 65 to 85 in good health.

This clonotype was detected a few times. The chain is built from TRBV20-1 and TRBJ1-1; weak D call: TRBD1 (6 bases). The germline gives CDR1 DFQATT, CDR2 SNEGSKA (reference sequence). This CDR3 comprises 13 residues. The V end lost 0 bases, the J end lost 7 bases, and 12 bases lay between the germline ends. This CDR3 reads CSARELGAGEAFF. DNA of the CDR3: TGCAGTGCTAGAGAATTGGGGGCAGGTGAAGCTTTCTTT.

The chain carries TRBV29-1 and TRBJ2-3, with D possibly TRBD1 on 5 matching bases. Germline CDR1 is SQVTM and CDR2 is ANQGSEA. V shed 6 bases and J shed 0 bases, with 10 bases lying between them. CDR3 length equals 13 residues. The CDR3 bases are TGCAGCGTCGACAGTTCTAGCACAGATACGCAGTATTTT. It codes for CSVDSSSTDTQYF.

This clonotype has only a few counts. The V and J genes are TRBV29-1 and TRBJ2-3; D not certain. V lost 3 bases and J 1 base, leaving 5 bases between the germline ends. There are 12 residues in the CDR3. Per germline, CDR1 SQVTM and CDR2 ANQGSEA. CDR3 loop: CSVDRRTDTQYF. The CDR3 region has the DNA TGCAGCGTTGACAGGCGCACAGATACGCAGTATTTT.

This clonotype showed up just a few times. The chain is built from TRBV29-1 and TRBJ1-3; D ambiguous. The CDR3 is 15 residues long. CDR1 is SQVTM, CDR2 ANQGSEA, per germline. With 4 bases removed from V and 0 bases from J, the gap between germline ends came to 13 bases. The CDR3 DNA reads TGCAGCGTTGCTGGGCCAAGTATCTCTGGAAACACCATATATTTT. This codes for CSVAGPSISGNTIYF.

The chain combines TRBV28 with TRBJ2-7; 10 positions match TRBD2. The J call may be incorrect, as the DNA end agrees better with TRBJ2-1. Germline V gives CDR1 MDHEN, CDR2 SYDVKM. The CDR3 runs to 16 residues. The CDR3 loop is CASSLLTSGQYNEQFF. The CDR3 region has the DNA TGTGCCAGCAGTCTGCTGACTAGCGGGCAGTACAATGAGCAGTTCTTC.

With regard to this clonotype: An end of the junction differs from the germline gene, which may be a read error. This chain links TRBV11-1 with TRBJ2-1; 8 bases map to TRBD1. Germline CDR1 and CDR2: SGHAT and FQDESV (reference sequence). The CDR3 is 16 residues long. CDR3 nucleotides: TGTGCCAGCAGCATAGCACCGGGACAGGTATACAATGAGCAGTTCTTC. It translates to CASSIAPGQVYNEQFF.

Notes on this clonotype: A much larger clone lies a single base off, so this may be a read error. J is TRBJ1-6 and V is TRBV5-6, with 8 nucleotides matching TRBD1. V shed 4 bases and J 10 bases; nucleotides not matched to a gene: 7. The CDR3 extends over 14 amino acids. Germline V gene data show CDR1 as SGHDT and CDR2 as YYEEEE. The CDR3, as DNA: TGTGCCAGCAGCGTCAGGGGGCTCGGGTCACCCCTCCACTTT. Translating it yields CASSVRGLGSPLHF.

The chain is built from TRBV7-2 and TRBJ2-7, with D possibly TRBD2 on 5 matching bases. This CDR3 spans 15 amino acids. V lost 4 bases and J 2 bases, leaving 15 bases between the germline ends. The germline V gene has CDR1 SGHTA and CDR2 FQGNSA. The chain's CDR3 is CASSSSERRAYEQYF. CDR3 coding DNA: TGTGCCAGCAGCTCGTCAGAGCGGAGAGCCTACGAGCAGTACTTC.

The chain employs TRBV6-5 and TRBJ1-1; D is perhaps TRBD1 (5 bases). Trimming removed 5 bases at V and 5 bases at J, with 18 bases between. The CDR3 is 15 residues long. Germline CDR1 and CDR2: MNHEY and SVGAGI. The chain's CDR3 is CASSEPGRGGTEAFF. CDR3 DNA sequence: TGTGCCAGCAGTGAGCCGGGACGGGGAGGAACTGAAGCTTTCTTT.

J is TRBJ2-5 and V is TRBV4-1; D possibly corresponds to TRBD2 (6 bases). TRBJ2-1 matches the DNA end more closely, so the J call is doubtful. Germline V gene lookup returns CDR1 MGHRA and CDR2 YSYEKL. This CDR3 contains 15 residues. The CDR3 region has the DNA TGCGCCAGCAGCCTCCCAGGAACACTAGCTGCTGAGCAGTTCTTC. It codes for CASSLPGTLAAEQFF.

In its sample, this clonotype was seen a few times. With a much larger clone just one base away, this may be a read error. The chain combines TRBV5-1 with TRBJ2-5, with 7 bases aligning to TRBD1. This CDR3 is 14 amino acids long. In germline, CDR1 is SGHRS, CDR2 YFSETQ. V gave up 0 bases and J gave up 4 bases; unmatched junction bases: 3. For the CDR3, the DNA is TGCGCCAGCAGCTTGGGACAGGGCCCAGAGACCCAGTACTTC. Translation gives CASSLGQGPETQYF. The full variable domain, rest sourced from reference TRBV5-1 and TRBJ2-5, is KAGVTQTPRYLIKTRGQQVTLSCSPISGHRSVSWYQQTPGQGLQFLFEYFSETQRNKGNFPGRFSGRQFSNSRSEMNVSTLELGDSALYLCASSLGQGPETQYFGPGTRLLVL.

This clonotype showed up just a few times. V and J are TRBV12-3 or TRBV12-4 and TRBJ1-2; 9 positions agree with TRBD1. Trimming at V came to 5 bases and at J to 8 bases, leaving 9 bases not matched to a gene. The CDR3 is made up of 14 amino acids. The CDR3 loop reads CASSPGTGSRGYTF. The CDR3 nucleotides are TGTGCCAGCAGTCCTGGGACAGGGTCTAGAGGCTACACCTTC.

The rearrangement joins TRBV5-1 to TRBJ2-1; D is possibly TRBD1 or TRBD2 (5 bases each). The CDR3 is 16 residues long. Germline CDR1 and CDR2: SGHRS and YFSETQ. The V end was cut by 3 bases, the J end by 0 bases, with 13 bases between. The CDR3 DNA follows: TGCGCCAGCAGCTCCGGGGCTAAGAGCTCCTACAATGAGCAGTTCTTC. Its translation is CASSSGAKSSYNEQFF.

The rearrangement links TRBV21-1 to TRBJ2-7; TRBD2, the table's D call, was not compared with the DNA. TRBV21-1 is given as a pseudogene. CDR3 length: 21 amino acids. In nucleotides, the CDR3 is TGTGCCAGCAGCCGAGGTACAGGGGACAGACGTAGCGGGTCTCGCTCCTACGAGCAGTACTTC. The encoded protein is CASSRGTGDRRSGSRSYEQYF.

This clonotype was recorded a few times. V and J are TRBV6-5 and TRBJ1-5, with 9 bases that match TRBD1. The CDR3 runs 18 residues. CDR1 is MNHEY, CDR2 SVGAGI, per germline. Losses at the gene ends were 2 bases for V and 6 bases for J; bases not matched to a gene: 14. CDR3 bases: TGTGCCAGCAGTTACGACTTTGTGGGACAGGGAGCGGGTCAGCCCCAGCATTTT. The encoded protein is CASSYDFVGQGAGQPQHF.

The genes are TRBV5-1 and TRBJ2-5; D gene ambiguous. Germline values: CDR1 SGHRS, CDR2 YFSETQ. Deletions cut 0 bases from V and 2 bases from J, with 11 bases between. This CDR3 contains 15 residues. CDR3 sequence reads: CASSLAPTPQETQYF. The CDR3 region has the DNA TGCGCCAGCAGCTTGGCTCCTACGCCACAAGAGACCCAGTACTTC.

This clonotype has ten or more counts. The chain joins TRBV6-6 to TRBJ1-2, with D perhaps matching TRBD1 (5 bases). The CDR3 contains 17 residues. Trimming removed 2 bases at V and 4 bases at J, with 20 bases between. Germline CDR1 is MNHNY and CDR2 is SVGAGI (reference sequence). The CDR3 is CASSYDGGELASYGYTF. The CDR3 DNA sequence: TGTGCCAGCAGTTACGATGGGGGGGAATTGGCTAGCTATGGCTACACCTTC.

This chain links TRBV7-8 with TRBJ2-1; D call uncertain. Germline V CDR1 and CDR2: SGHVS, FQNEAQ. V lost 1 base to trimming and J lost 4 bases, with 14 bases between them. The CDR3 length is 16 residues. CDR3 protein: CASSLVGKPPYNEQFF. CDR3 coding DNA: TGTGCCAGCAGCTTAGTTGGAAAGCCGCCATACAATGAGCAGTTCTTC.

Only a few counts were recorded for this clonotype. This rearrangement joins TRBV19 to TRBJ2-1; D unclear. Germline CDR1 and CDR2: LNHDA and SQIVND (reference sequence). V shed 4 bases and J shed 0 bases, with 16 bases lying between them. The CDR3 sequence is 17 residues long. CDR3 DNA sequence: TGTGCCAGTAGTACCGGATATTCGCCCAGCTCCTACAATGAGCAGTTCTTC. This sequence encodes CASSTGYSPSSYNEQFF.

Ten or more counts support this clonotype. The CDR3 protein is CASSKGDFSKGDDWRSTEAFF. CDR3 sequence (DNA): TGTGCCAGCAGCAAAGGAGACTTCTCGAAGGGGGATGACTGGAGGAGCACTGAAGCTTTCTTT. V gene TRBV21-1 combines with J gene TRBJ1-1; TRBD1 is the table's D call, not checked against the DNA. TRBV21-1 is classified as a pseudogene. This CDR3 is 21 amino acids long.

The gene calls are TRBV9 and TRBJ2-3; D is unresolved. V lost 0 bases, J lost 6 bases, and 11 bases lay in between. Germline-derived CDR1 and CDR2 are SGDLS and YYNGEE. The CDR3 runs 14 residues. The CDR3 here is CASSVDGPLDTQYF. In DNA form, the CDR3 reads TGTGCCAGCAGCGTAGATGGACCGTTGGATACGCAGTATTTT.